This T cell receptor beta chain was documented in a study of shared clonotypes between healthy human individuals. Findings of the study overall: The authors expected sequencing depth to affect clonotype sharing among donors.

Sequenced by immunoSEQ multiplex PCR; TCRdb stores in-frame clones only, minus some. This repertoire shows 550,000 to 700,000 clones, less than 80% found once; its top ten account for around 2%. CDR1 and CDR2 from the germline V gene are MDHEN and SYDVKM. Trimming pared 2 bases from V and 7 bases from J, leaving 8 bases between. This CDR3 has 13 residues. This clone was observed a single time. Its antigen is as yet unknown. Sample: memory CD4+ T cells sorted from blood. Sample subset: CD45RA-negative fraction. This receptor was taken from a woman aged 25 to 39 in good health. The J gene is TRBJ1-4, the V gene TRBV28; D is ambiguous. CDR3 DNA: TGTGCCAGCAGTTTACAAGGGAGTGAAAAACTGTTTTTT. This translates into CASSLQGSEKLFF.